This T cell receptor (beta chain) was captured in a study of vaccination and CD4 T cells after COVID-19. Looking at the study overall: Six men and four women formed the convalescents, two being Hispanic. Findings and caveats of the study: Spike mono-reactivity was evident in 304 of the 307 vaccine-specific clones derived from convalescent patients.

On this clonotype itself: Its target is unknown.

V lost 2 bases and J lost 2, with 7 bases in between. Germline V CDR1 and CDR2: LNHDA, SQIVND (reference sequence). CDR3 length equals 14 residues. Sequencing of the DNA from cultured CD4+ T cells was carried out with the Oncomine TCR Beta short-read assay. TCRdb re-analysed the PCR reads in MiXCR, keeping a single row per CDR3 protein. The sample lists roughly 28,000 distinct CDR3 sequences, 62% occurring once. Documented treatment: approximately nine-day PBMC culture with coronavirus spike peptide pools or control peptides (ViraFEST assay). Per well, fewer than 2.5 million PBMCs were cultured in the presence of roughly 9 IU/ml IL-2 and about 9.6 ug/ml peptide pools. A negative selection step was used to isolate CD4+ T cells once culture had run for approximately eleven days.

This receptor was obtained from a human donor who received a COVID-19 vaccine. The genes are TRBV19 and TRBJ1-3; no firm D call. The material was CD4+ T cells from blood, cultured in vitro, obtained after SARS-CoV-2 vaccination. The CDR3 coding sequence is TGTGCCAGTAGTATAAGTGCCGCTGGAAACACCATATATTTT. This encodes CASSISAAGNTIYF.